The 2 T cell receptor beta chains below come from one sample, sequenced in a study of cytomegalovirus exposure and HLA in healthy donors. The PCR used 60 Vbeta and 13 Jbeta primers. The data were produced by immunoSEQ multiplex PCR, yet TCRdb's version contains in-frame clones alone and is incomplete. The sample holds over 65,000 clones, 75% seen once. The sequenced sample was PBMCs. The receptor set was obtained from a woman aged 30 to 39 in good health and CMV-seropositive.

This chain uses TRBV28 with TRBJ2-7; 8 nucleotides agree with TRBD2. The CDR3 is 14 amino acids. Germline CDR1 and CDR2: MDHEN and SYDVKM. Trimming removed 4 bases from V and 3 bases from J; junction bases left unmatched: 5. CDR3 in amino acids: CASSSGGQLYEQYF. CDR3 nucleotide sequence: TGTGCCAGCAGTTCGGGAGGGCAGCTCTACGAGCAGTACTTC.

The rearrangement uses TRBV19 and TRBJ2-3; 8 nucleotides match TRBD2. V trimming: 4 bases; J trimming: 2 bases; junction bases outside the gene matches: 8. Per the germline V gene, CDR1 is LNHDA and CDR2 is SQIVND (reference sequence). CDR3 length: 16 residues. The CDR3 here is CASSTERERNTDTQYF. In nucleotides, the CDR3 is TGTGCCAGTAGTACTGAGCGGGAGCGAAACACAGATACGCAGTATTTT.